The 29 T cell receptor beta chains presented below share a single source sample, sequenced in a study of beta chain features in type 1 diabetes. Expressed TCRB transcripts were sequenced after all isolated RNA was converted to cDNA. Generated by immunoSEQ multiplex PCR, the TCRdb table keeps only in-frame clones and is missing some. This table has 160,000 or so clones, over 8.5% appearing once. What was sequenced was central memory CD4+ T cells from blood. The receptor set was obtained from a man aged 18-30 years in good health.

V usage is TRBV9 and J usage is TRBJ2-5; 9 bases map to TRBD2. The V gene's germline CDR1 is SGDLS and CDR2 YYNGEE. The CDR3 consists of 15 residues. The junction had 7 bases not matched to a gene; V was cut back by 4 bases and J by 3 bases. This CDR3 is CASSPAGGTKETQYF. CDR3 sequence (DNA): TGTGCCAGCAGCCCGGCGGGGGGGACCAAAGAGACCCAGTACTTC.

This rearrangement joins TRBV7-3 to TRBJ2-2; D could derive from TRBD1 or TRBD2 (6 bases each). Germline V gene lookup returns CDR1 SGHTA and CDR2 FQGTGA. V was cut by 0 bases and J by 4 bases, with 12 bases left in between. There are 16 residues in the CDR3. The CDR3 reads CASSLTQGRGTGELFF. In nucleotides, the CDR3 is TGTGCCAGCAGCTTAACCCAGGGGCGGGGCACCGGGGAGCTGTTTTTT.

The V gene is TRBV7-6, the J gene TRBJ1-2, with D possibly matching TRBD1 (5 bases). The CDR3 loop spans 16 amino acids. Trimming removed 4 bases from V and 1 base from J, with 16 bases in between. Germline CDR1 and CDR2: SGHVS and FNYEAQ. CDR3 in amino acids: CASSSVSGPRNYGYTF. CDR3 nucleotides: TGTGCCAGCAGCTCCGTATCGGGACCGCGTAACTATGGCTACACCTTC.

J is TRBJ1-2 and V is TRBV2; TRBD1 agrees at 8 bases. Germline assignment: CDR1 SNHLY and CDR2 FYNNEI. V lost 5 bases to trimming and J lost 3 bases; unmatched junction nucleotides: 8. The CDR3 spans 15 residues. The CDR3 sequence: CASSPIPTGDYGYTF. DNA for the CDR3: TGTGCCAGCAGTCCTATACCGACAGGGGACTATGGCTACACCTTC.

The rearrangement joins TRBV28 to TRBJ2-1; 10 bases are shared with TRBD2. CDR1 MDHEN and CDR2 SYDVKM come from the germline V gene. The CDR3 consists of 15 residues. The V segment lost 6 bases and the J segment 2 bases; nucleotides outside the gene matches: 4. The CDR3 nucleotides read TGTGCCAGCAGATTAAGCGGGAGGGCCTACAATGAGCAGTTCTTC. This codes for CASRLSGRAYNEQFF.

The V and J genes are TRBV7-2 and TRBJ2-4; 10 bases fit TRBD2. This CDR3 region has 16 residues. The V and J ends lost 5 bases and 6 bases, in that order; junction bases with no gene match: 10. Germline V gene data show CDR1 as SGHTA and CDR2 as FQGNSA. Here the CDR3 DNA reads TGTGCCAGCAGCATACTAGCGGGGTTCGGGGGAAACATTCAGTACTTC. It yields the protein CASSILAGFGGNIQYF.

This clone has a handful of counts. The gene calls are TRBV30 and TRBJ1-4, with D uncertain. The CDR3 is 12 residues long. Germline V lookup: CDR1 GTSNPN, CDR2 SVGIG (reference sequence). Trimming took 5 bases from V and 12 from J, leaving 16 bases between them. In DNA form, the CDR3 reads TGTGCCTGGCAGAAAAATGGCGCTCAACTGTTTTTT. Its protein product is CAWQKNGAQLFF. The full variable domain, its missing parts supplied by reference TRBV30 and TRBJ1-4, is SQTIHQWPATLVQPVGSPLSLECTVEGTSNPNLYWYRQAAGRGLQLLFYSVGIGQISSEVPQNLSASRPQDRQFILSSKKLLLSDSGFYLCAWQKNGAQLFFGSGTQLSVL.

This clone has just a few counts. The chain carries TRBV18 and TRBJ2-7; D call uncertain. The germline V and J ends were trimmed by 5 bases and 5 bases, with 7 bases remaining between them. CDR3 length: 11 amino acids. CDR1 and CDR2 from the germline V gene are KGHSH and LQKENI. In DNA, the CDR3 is TGTGCCAGCTCATCCTTGAACGAGCAGTACTTC. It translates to CASSSLNEQYF.

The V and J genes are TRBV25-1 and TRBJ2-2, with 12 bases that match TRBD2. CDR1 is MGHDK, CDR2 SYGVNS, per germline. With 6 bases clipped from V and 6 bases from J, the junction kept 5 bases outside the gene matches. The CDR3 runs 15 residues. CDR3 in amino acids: CASSRLAGVPGELFF. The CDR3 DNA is TGTGCCAGCAGCAGACTAGCGGGGGTACCCGGGGAGCTGTTTTTT.

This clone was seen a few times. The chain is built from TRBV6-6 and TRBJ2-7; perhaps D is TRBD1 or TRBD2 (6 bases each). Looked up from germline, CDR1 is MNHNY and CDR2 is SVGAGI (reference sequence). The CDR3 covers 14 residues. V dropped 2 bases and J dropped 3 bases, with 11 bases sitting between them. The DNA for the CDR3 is TGTGCCAGCAGTTACGGGGGGCCGGGCTACGAGCAGTACTTC. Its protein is CASSYGGPGYEQYF.

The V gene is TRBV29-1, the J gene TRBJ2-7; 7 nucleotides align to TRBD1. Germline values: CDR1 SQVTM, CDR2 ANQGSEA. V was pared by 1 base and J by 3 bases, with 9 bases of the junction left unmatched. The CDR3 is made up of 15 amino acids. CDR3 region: CSVEVLLTGYYEQYF. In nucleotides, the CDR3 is TGCAGCGTTGAAGTCCTTCTGACAGGGTACTACGAGCAGTACTTC.

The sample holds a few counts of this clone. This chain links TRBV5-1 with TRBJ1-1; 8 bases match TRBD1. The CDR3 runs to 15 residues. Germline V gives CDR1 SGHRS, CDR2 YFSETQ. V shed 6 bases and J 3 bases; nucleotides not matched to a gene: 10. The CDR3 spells CASTQGAAGDTEAFF. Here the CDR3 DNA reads TGCGCCAGCACCCAGGGGGCAGCAGGGGACACTGAAGCTTTCTTT. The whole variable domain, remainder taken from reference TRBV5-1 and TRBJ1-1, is KAGVTQTPRYLIKTRGQQVTLSCSPISGHRSVSWYQQTPGQGLQFLFEYFSETQRNKGNFPGRFSGRQFSNSRSEMNVSTLELGDSALYLCASTQGAAGDTEAFFGQGTRLTVV.

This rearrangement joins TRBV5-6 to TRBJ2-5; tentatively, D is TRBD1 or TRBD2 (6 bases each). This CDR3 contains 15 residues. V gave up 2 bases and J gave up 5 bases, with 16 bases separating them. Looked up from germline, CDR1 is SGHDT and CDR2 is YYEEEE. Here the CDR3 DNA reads TGTGCCAGCAGCTTTGGGATGGGGGGCAAGGAGACCCAGTACTTC. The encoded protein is CASSFGMGGKETQYF.

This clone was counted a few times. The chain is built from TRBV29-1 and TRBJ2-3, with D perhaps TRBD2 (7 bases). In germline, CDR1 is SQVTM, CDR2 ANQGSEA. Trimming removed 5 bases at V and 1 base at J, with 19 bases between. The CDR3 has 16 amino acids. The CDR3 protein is CSVNQRWEGGTDTQYF. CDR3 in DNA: TGCAGCGTTAATCAGCGGTGGGAGGGGGGCACAGATACGCAGTATTTT.

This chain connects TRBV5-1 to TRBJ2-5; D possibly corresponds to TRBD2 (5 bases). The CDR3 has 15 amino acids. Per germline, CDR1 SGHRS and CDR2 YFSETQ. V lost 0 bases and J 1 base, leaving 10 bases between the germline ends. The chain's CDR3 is CASSLGRGSQETQYF. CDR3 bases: TGCGCCAGCAGCTTGGGCCGAGGGAGCCAAGAGACCCAGTACTTC.

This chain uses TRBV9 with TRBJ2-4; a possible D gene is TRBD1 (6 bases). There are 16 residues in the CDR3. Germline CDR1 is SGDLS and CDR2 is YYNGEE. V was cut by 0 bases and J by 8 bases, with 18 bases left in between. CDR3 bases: TGTGCCAGCAGCGTAGAGGCGACAGGCTTCCTGCACATTCAGTACTTC. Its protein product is CASSVEATGFLHIQYF.

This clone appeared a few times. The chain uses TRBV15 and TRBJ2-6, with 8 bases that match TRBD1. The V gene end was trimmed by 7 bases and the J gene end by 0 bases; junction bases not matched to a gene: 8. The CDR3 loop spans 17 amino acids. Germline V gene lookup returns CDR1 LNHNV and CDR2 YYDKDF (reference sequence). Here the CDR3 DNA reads TGTGCCACCACTGCGACAGGGGCCTACTCTGGGGCCAACGTCCTGACTTTC. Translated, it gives CATTATGAYSGANVLTF.

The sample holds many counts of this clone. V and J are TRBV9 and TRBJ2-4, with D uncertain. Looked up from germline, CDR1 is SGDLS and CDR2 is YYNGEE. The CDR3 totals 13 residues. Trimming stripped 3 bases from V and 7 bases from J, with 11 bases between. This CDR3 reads CASSDGPENIQYF. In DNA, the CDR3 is TGTGCCAGCAGCGATGGGCCGGAGAACATTCAGTACTTC.

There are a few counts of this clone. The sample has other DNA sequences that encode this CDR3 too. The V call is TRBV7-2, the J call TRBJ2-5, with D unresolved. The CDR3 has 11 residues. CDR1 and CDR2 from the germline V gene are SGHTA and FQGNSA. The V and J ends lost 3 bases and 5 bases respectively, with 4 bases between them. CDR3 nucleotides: TGTGCCAGCAGCTTCGGCGAGACCCAGTACTTC. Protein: CASSFGETQYF.

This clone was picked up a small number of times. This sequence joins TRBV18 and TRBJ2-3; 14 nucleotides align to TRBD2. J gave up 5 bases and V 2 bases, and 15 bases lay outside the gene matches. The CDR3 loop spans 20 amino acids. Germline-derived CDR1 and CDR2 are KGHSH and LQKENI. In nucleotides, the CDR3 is TGTGCCAGCTCACCAACCCTGGGACTAGCGGGAGAGGGGACAAGAGATACGCAGTATTTT. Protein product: CASSPTLGLAGEGTRDTQYF.

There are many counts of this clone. CDR3 loop: CASSPNPRRNQPQHF. CDR3 DNA: TGTGCCAGCAGTCCGAATCCCCGGCGCAATCAGCCCCAGCATTTT. The chain couples TRBV28 to TRBJ1-5, with D unclear. The CDR3 is made up of 15 amino acids. Germline V CDR1 and CDR2: MDHEN, SYDVKM. V was pared by 5 bases and J by 2 bases, with 13 bases between.

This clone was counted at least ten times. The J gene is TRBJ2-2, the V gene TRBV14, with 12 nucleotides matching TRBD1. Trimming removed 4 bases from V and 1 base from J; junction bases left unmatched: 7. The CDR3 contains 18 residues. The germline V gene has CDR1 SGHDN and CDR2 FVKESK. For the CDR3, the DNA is TGTGCCAGCAGCCCGGGACAGGGGGCCTTTTTGAACACCGGGGAGCTGTTTTTT. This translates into CASSPGQGAFLNTGELFF.

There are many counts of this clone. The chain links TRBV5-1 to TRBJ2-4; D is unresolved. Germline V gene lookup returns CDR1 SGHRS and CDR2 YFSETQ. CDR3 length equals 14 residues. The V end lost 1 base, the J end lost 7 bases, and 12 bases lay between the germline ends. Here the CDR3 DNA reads TGCGCCAGCAGCTTGAGTGGCGACGAGAACATTCAGTACTTC. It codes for CASSLSGDENIQYF.

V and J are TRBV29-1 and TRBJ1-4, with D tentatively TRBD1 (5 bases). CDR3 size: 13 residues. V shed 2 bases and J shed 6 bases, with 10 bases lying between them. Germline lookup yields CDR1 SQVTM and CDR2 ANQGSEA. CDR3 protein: CSVETGADEKLFF. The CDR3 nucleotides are TGCAGCGTTGAAACCGGGGCGGATGAAAAACTGTTTTTT.

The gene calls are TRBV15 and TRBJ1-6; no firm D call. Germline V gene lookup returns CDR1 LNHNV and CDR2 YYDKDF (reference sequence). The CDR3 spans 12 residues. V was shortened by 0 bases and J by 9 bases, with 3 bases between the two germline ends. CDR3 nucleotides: TGTGCCACCAGCAGAGACAGTTCACCCCTCCACTTT. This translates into CATSRDSSPLHF.

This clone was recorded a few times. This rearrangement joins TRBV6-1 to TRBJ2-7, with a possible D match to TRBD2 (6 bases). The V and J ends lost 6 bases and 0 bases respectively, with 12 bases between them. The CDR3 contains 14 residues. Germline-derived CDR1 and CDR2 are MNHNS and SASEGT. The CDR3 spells CASRFLASSYEQYF. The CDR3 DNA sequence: TGTGCCAGCAGATTCCTAGCGAGCTCCTACGAGCAGTACTTC.

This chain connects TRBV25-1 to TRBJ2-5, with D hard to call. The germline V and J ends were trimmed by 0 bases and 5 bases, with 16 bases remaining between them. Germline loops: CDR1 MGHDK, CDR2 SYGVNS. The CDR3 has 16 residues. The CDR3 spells CASSEYLQVRRETQYF. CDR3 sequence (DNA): TGTGCCAGCAGTGAATATCTTCAGGTGCGCAGGGAGACCCAGTACTTC. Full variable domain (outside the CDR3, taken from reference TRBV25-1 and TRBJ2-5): EADIYQTPRYLVIGTGKKITLECSQTMGHDKMYWYQQDPGMELHLIHYSYGVNSTEKGDLSSESTVSRIRTEHFPLTLESARPSHTSQYLCASSEYLQVRRETQYFGPGTRLLVL.

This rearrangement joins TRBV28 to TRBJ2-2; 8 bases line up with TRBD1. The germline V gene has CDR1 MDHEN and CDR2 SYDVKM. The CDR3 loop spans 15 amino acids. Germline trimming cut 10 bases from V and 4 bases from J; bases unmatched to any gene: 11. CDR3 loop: CATGGQGEGTGELFF. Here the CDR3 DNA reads TGTGCCACGGGTGGACAGGGTGAAGGCACCGGGGAGCTGTTTTTT.

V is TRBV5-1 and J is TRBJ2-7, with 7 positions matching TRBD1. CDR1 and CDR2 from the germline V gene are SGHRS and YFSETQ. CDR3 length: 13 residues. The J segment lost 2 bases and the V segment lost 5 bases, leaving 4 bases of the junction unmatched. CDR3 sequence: CASRQGSAYEQYF. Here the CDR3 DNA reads TGCGCCAGCAGACAGGGGTCCGCCTACGAGCAGTACTTC.